This T cell receptor (beta chain) originates from a study of T cell responses to AZD1222 COVID-19 vaccine. Study-level findings and limits: Nearly half of spike-specific TCRs reportedly target unmutated variant regions. Seropositivity was recorded at baseline in only a handful of AZD1222 recipients. Rises in breadth and depth of Spike-specific TCRs came after two AZD1222 doses.

A word on this clone: What it recognizes is unknown.

The CDR3 covers 16 residues. Per the germline V gene, CDR1 is SGDLS and CDR2 is YYNGEE. The V and J ends lost 0 bases and 2 bases, in that order; junction bases with no gene match: 4. Using immunoSEQ multiplex PCR, the repertoire was profiled, and TCRdb retains in-frame clones only, with some absent. The table includes tens of thousands of clones, approximately 90% detected once. Second doses that came at about 4 or about 12 weeks were put together. This clonotype originated in an adult who received the AZD1222 COVID-19 vaccine. This rearrangement joins TRBV9 to TRBJ2-1; TRBD2 matches at 8 bases. The starting material was peripheral blood, obtained 28 days after the second AZD1222 dose. Written as DNA, the CDR3 is TGTGCCAGCAGCGTAGTGGATAGCGGGGCCTACAATGAGCAGTTCTTC. Its translation is CASSVVDSGAYNEQFF.